These 5 T cell receptor beta chains were sequenced from one sample in a study of shared clonotypes between healthy human individuals. The repertoire was sequenced with immunoSEQ multiplex PCR; TCRdb's copy has only in-frame clones and lacks some. The sample yields over 2,000,000 clones, 80% to 95% seen once. It was CD45RO-negative cells, positively selected for CCR7, that made up naive CD8 cells, with terminally differentiated effector memory CD45RA+ cells excluded. Sequenced material: naive CD8+ T cells from PBMCs. The receptors were gathered from a man between 18 and 29 years old in good health. Some clones in this sample may be carry-over from other donors' samples.

This clone was seen more than once but under ten times. J is TRBJ1-5 and V is TRBV27; D uncertain. The length of the CDR3 is 14 residues. Trimming removed 4 bases from V and 0 bases from J, with 7 bases in between. Per the germline V gene, CDR1 is MNHEY and CDR2 is SMNVEV (reference sequence). CDR3 amino acids: CASSSDLSNQPQHF. In DNA form, the CDR3 reads TGTGCCAGCAGTTCAGATCTTAGCAATCAGCCCCAGCATTTT.

The rearrangement links TRBV4-1 to TRBJ2-1, with D perhaps given as TRBD1 or TRBD2 (5 bases each). Looked up from germline, CDR1 is MGHRA and CDR2 is YSYEKL. The CDR3 contains 14 residues. The germline V and J ends were trimmed by 5 bases and 6 bases, with 14 bases remaining between them. CDR3: CASSGPTGTNEQFF. DNA of the CDR3: TGCGCCAGCAGCGGACCAACGGGGACCAATGAGCAGTTCTTC.

V gene TRBV9 combines with J gene TRBJ2-6, with no clear D. The CDR3 consists of 17 residues. Germline V CDR1 and CDR2: SGDLS, YYNGEE. Trimming stripped 2 bases from V and 1 base from J, with 13 bases between. The CDR3 sequence: CASSVRRTMSGANVLTF. CDR3 sequence (DNA): TGTGCCAGCAGCGTTAGAAGGACGATGTCTGGGGCCAACGTCCTGACTTTC.

The V gene is TRBV7-9, the J gene TRBJ1-1; D perhaps matches TRBD1 (6 bases). Trimming left V 2 bases short and J 8 bases short, with 6 bases between. CDR3 length equals 11 residues. The germline CDR1 and CDR2 sequences are SEHNR and FQNEAQ (reference sequence). This CDR3 is CASSLTGEAFF. The CDR3 DNA sequence: TGTGCCAGCAGCTTAACAGGGGAAGCTTTCTTT. Based on the CDR3 plus reference TRBV7-9 and TRBJ1-1, the full variable domain is DTGVSQNPRHKITKRGQNVTFRCDPISEHNRLYWYRQTLGQGPEFLTYFQNEAQLEKSRLLSDRFSAERPKGSFSTLEIQRTEQGDSAMYLCASSLTGEAFFGQGTRLTVV.

This chain connects TRBV2 to TRBJ2-2, with 11 bases identical to TRBD2. Trimming took 5 bases from V and 0 from J; bases not matched to a gene: 5. CDR3 length equals 17 residues. The germline CDR1 and CDR2 sequences are SNHLY and FYNNEI. CDR3 DNA sequence: TGTGCCAGCAGTAAAGGGACTAGCGGTACGAACACCGGGGAGCTGTTTTTT. It codes for CASSKGTSGTNTGELFF.